The clone carrying this TCR beta chain was found a few times. Its antigen remains unidentified. The record originates from a study of T cells in Graves' hyperthyroidism and ophthalmopathy. About the study: Blood was drawn when the patient was first diagnosed and still untreated.

Authors of the study amplified TCR beta CDR3 regions from RNA transcripts. The TCR CDR3 first-round RT-PCR relied on the HTBI primer set. Using its own MiXCR run on the multiplex PCR reads, TCRdb lists one record per CDR3 protein. The sample records approximately 350,000 distinct CDR3 sequences, 13% to 15% being singletons. CDR3 length: 14 residues. The germline V and J ends were trimmed by 6 bases and 0 bases, with 13 bases remaining between them. CDR1 SQVTM and CDR2 ANQGSEA come from the germline V gene. Study-wide points: Expanded thyroid clonotypes (above 0.001) were mostly also found in blood. It was a median around seven months before onset that the model predicted ophthalmopathy.

Diagnoses were established using clinical symptoms, serum thyroxine and TRAb, thyroid ultrasound and orbital computed tomography. This chain joins TRBV29-1 and TRBJ2-3; D gene ambiguous. The TCR sequence derives from a woman aged 55-69 years with Graves' ophthalmopathy. Sequences were obtained from blood. The CDR3 loop reads CSVPKYSSTDTQYF. The CDR3, as DNA: TGCAGCGTCCCGAAGTACTCTAGCACAGATACGCAGTATTTT.